This T cell receptor beta chain was identified during a study of shared clonotypes between healthy human individuals. Comment on this clone: Other DNA sequences in the sample encode the same CDR3.

How the authors handled the data: Sequence data from immunoSEQ were junction-only and lacked quality scores; consequently, filtering differed. Some clones are missing from TCRdb's copy, which holds only in-frame ones; the method was immunoSEQ multiplex PCR. The V and J calls and the clone size are those of that table, but D and trimming were determined from the DNA. The table records some 1,100,000 clones, more than 75% of them present only once. The TCR was taken from a man aged 18 to 29 in good health. Some clones in this sample may be carry-over from other donors' samples. Sample: memory CD4+ T cells from PBMCs. Stated subset: CD45RA-negative fraction.

Written as DNA, the CDR3 is TGCGCCAGCAGCCTCACGGACAGGGGAAGAGAGACCCAGTACTTC. Protein sequence: CASSLTDRGRETQYF. The chain combines TRBV5-1 with TRBJ2-5, with TRBD1 matching 9 bases. The V gene's germline CDR1 is SGHRS and CDR2 YFSETQ. The J segment lost 4 bases and the V segment lost 4 bases, leaving 8 bases of the junction unmatched. The CDR3 is 15 amino acids.